This TCR beta chain derives from a study of regulatory T cells in long-lasting Graves disease. A note on this clonotype: Antigen specificity is unknown.

V gave up 4 bases and J gave up 2 bases, with 8 bases separating them. Per germline, CDR1 SNHLY and CDR2 FYNNEI. The CDR3 runs 13 residues. CDR3 regions were amplified by Arm-PCR using iRepertoire HTBI primers to build TCR beta libraries. TCRdb re-derived calls from the multiplex PCR reads in MiXCR, one entry per CDR3 protein. This sample has a few hundred thousand distinct CDR3 sequences, with around 23% found just once. Study observations and caveats: Compared with new cases, persistent Graves' patients showed reduced TCR diversity. TRBV28, TRBJ1-2 and TRBJ2-5 emerged as the favored segments in persistent disease.

Stated time point: persistent/refractory GD, antithyroid drugs over 5 years with positive TRAb. The TCR library was prepared using RNA isolated from PBMCs. Patients were from an endocrinology department in Xi'an, China. The peripheral blood volume drawn was 8.5 to 9 milliliters, and it was collected into EDTA tubes. The sequence came from a female donor with Graves disease. The chain carries TRBV2 and TRBJ1-1; D remains unclear. The sample consisted of peripheral blood mononuclear cells (PBMCs), taken when the disease was refractory, from a patient treated with antithyroid drugs. Written as DNA, the CDR3 is TGTGCCAGCAGTGGCCAGTATAACACTGAAGCTTTCTTT. It is translated as CASSGQYNTEAFF.